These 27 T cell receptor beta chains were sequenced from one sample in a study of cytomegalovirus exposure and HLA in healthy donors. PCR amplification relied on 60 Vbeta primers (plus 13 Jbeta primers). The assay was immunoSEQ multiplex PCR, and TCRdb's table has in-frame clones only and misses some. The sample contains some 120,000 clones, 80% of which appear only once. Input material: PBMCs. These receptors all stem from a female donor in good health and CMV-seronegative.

For the CDR3, the DNA is TGCGCCAGCAGCTCTCTATTTAATGAGCAGTTCTTC. This encodes CASSSLFNEQFF. The chain couples TRBV5-1 to TRBJ2-1; no reliable D call. This CDR3 has 12 residues. The germline V and J ends were trimmed by 3 bases and 7 bases, with 8 bases remaining between them. Germline V gives CDR1 SGHRS, CDR2 YFSETQ.

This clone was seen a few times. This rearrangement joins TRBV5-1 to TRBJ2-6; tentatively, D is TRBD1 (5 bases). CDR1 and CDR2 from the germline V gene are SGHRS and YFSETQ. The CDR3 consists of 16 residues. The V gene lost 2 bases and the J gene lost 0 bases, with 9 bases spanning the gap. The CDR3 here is CASSLPQASGANVLTF. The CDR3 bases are TGCGCCAGCAGCTTACCACAGGCCTCTGGGGCCAACGTCCTGACTTTC. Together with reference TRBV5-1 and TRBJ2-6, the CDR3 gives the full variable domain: KAGVTQTPRYLIKTRGQQVTLSCSPISGHRSVSWYQQTPGQGLQFLFEYFSETQRNKGNFPGRFSGRQFSNSRSEMNVSTLELGDSALYLCASSLPQASGANVLTFGAGSRLTVL.

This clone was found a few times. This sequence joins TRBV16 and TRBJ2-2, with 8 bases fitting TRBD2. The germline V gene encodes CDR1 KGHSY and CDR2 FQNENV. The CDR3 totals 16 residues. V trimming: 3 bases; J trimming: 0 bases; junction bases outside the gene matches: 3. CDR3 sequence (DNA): TGTGCCAGCAGCCATCTAGCGGGCACGAACACCGGGGAGCTGTTTTTT. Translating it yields CASSHLAGTNTGELFF.

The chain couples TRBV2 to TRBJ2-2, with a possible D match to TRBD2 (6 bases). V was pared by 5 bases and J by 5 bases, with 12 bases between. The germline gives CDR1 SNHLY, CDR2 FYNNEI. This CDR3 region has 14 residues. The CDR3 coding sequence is TGTGCCAGCAGTTTTCTACTAGCAACCGGGGAGCTGTTTTTT. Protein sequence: CASSFLLATGELFF.

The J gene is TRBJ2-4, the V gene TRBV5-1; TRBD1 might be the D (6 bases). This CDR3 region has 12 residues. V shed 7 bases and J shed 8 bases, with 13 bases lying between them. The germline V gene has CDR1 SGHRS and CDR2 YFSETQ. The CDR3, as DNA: TGCGCCAGCGGGGACATCTCAGACATTCAGTACTTC. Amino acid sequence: CASGDISDIQYF.

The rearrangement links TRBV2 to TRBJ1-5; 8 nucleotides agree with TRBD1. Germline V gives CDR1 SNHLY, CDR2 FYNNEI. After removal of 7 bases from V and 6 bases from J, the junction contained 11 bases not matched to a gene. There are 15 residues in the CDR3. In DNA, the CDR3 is TGTGCCAGCAACCGGGCAGGGGGCAGAGGTCAGCCCCAGCATTTT. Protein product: CASNRAGGRGQPQHF.

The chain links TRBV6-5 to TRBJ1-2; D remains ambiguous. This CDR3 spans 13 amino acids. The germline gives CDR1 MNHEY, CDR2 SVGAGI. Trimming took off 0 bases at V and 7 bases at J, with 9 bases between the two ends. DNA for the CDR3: TGTGCCAGCAGTTACTCCGGCGGCTCTGGCTACACCTTC. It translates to CASSYSGGSGYTF.

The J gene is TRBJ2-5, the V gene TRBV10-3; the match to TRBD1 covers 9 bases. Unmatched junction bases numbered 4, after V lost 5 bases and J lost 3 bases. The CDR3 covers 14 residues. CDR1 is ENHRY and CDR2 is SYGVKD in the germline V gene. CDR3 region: CAISSRTGEETQYF. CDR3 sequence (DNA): TGTGCCATCAGTAGCCGGACAGGGGAAGAGACCCAGTACTTC.

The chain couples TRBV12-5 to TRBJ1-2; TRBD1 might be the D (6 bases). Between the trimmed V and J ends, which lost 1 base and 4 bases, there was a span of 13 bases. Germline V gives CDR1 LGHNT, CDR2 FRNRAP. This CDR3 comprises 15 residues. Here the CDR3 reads CASGLDRTVPYGYTF. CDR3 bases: TGTGCTAGTGGTTTGGACCGGACAGTTCCCTATGGCTACACCTTC.

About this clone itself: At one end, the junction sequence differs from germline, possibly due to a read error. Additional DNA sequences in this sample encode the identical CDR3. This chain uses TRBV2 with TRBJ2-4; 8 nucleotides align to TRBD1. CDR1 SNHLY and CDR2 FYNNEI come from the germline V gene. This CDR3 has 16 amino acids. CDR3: CASSEAQTGEWHIQYF. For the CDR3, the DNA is TGTGCCAGCAGCGAAGCCCAGACAGGGGAGTGGCACATTCAGTACTTC.

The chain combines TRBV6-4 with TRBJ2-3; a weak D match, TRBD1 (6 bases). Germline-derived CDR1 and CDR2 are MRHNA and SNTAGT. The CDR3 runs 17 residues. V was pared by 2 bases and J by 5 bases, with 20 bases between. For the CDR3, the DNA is TGTGCCAGCAGTGACACAGAACAGGGAGACGGGGTAGATACGCAGTATTTT. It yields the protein CASSDTEQGDGVDTQYF.

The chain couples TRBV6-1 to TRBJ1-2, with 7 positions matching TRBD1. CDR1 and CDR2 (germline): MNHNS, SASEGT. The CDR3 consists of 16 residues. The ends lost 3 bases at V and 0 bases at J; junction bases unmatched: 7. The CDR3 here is CASSEAGGVANYGYTF. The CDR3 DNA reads TGTGCCAGCAGTGAGGCAGGGGGTGTAGCTAACTATGGCTACACCTTC.

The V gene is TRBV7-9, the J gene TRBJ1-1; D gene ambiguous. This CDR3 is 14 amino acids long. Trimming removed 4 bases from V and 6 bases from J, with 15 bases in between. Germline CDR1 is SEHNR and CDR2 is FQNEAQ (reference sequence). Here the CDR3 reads CASSSQAGTSEAFF. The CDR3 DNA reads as TGTGCCAGCAGCTCCCAAGCGGGAACATCTGAAGCTTTCTTT.

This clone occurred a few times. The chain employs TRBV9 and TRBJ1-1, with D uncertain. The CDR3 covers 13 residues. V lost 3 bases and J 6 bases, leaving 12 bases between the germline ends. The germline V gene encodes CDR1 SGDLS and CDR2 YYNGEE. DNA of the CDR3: TGTGCCAGCAGCGAGGGTGAGAGGGCTGAAGCTTTCTTT. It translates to CASSEGERAEAFF.

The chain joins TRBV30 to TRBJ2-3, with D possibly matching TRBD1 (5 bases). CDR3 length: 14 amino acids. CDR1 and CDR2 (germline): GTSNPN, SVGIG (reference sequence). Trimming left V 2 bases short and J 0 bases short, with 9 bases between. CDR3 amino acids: CAWSTGPSTDTQYF. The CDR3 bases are TGTGCCTGGAGTACAGGTCCGAGCACAGATACGCAGTATTTT.

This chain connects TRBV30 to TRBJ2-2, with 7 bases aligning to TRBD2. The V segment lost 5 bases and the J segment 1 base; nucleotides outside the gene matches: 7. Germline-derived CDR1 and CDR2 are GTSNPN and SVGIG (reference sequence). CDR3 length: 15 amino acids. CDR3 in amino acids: CAWARGELNTGELFF. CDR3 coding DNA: TGTGCCTGGGCCCGGGGGGAATTGAACACCGGGGAGCTGTTTTTT.

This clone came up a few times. The CDR3 reads CASNTLRTGWNEQFF. The CDR3 DNA is TGTGCCAGCAATACCCTCCGGACTGGCTGGAATGAGCAGTTCTTC. V is TRBV6-5 and J is TRBJ2-1; perhaps TRBD2 as D (5 bases). Germline CDR1 and CDR2: MNHEY and SVGAGI. CDR3 length: 15 amino acids. The V end was cut by 7 bases, the J end by 7 bases, with 20 bases between.

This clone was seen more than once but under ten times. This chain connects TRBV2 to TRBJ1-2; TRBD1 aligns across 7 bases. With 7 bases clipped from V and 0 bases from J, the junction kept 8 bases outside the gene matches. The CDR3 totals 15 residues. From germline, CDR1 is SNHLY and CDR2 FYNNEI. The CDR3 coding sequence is TGTGCCAGCACTAAAGGACAGGCCGCTAACTATGGCTACACCTTC. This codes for CASTKGQAANYGYTF. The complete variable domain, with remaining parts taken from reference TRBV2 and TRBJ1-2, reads EPEVTQTPSHQVTQMGQEVILRCVPISNHLYFYWYRQILGQKVEFLVSFYNNEISEKSEIFDDQFSVERPDGSNFTLKIRSTKLEDSAMYFCASTKGQAANYGYTFGSGTRLTVV.

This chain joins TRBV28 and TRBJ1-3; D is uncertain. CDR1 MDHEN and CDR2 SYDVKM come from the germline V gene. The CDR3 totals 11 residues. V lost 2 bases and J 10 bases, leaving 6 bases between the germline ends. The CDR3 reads CASSLGLTIYF. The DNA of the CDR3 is TGTGCCAGCAGTTTAGGGCTGACCATATATTTT.

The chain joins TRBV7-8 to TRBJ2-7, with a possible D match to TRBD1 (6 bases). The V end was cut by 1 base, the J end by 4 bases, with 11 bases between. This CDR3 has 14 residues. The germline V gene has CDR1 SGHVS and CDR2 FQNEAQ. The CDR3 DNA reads TGTGCCAGCAGCTTAGGGGGGCGGACATACGAGCAGTACTTC. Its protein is CASSLGGRTYEQYF.

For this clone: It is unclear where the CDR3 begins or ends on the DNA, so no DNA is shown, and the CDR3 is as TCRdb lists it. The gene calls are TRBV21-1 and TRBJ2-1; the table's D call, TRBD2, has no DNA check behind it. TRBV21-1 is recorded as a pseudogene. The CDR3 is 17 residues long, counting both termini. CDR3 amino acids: CASWGKTVGGGNNEQFF.

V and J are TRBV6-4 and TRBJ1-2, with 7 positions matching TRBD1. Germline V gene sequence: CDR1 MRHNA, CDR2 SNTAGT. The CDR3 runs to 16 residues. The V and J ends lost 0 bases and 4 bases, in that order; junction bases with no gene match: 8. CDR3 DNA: TGTGCCAGCAGTGACTCCCACAGGGGTCCCCCCTATGGCTACACCTTC. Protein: CASSDSHRGPPYGYTF.

CDR3 sequence reads: CAWSPTPWTGQYEAFF. The CDR3 bases are TGTGCCTGGAGCCCAACCCCCTGGACAGGCCAATATGAAGCTTTCTTT. V usage is TRBV30 and J usage is TRBJ1-1, with 7 positions matching TRBD1. This CDR3 has 16 residues. The trim removed 3 bases at V and 7 bases at J, leaving 17 bases unmatched. Germline CDR1 GTSNPN, CDR2 SVGIG (reference sequence).

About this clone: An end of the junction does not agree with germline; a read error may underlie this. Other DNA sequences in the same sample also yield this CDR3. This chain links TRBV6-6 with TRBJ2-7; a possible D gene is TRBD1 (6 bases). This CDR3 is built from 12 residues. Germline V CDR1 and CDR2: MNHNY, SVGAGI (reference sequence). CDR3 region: CASSYRSDSPDF. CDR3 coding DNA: TGTGCCAGCAGCTACCGGTCGGACAGCCCGGACTTC.

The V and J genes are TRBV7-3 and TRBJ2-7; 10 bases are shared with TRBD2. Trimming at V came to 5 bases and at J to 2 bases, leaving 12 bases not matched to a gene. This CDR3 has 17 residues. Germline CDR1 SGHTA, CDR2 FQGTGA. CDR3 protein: CASSLTWFLAGAYEQYF. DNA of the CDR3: TGTGCCAGCAGCCTCACCTGGTTTCTAGCGGGAGCCTACGAGCAGTACTTC.

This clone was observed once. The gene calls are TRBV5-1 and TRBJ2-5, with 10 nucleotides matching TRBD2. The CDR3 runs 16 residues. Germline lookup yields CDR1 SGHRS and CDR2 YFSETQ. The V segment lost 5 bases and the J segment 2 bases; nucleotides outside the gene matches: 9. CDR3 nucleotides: TGCGCCAGCAGAAGGGCTAGCGGGAGACCTCAAGAGACCCAGTACTTC. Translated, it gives CASRRASGRPQETQYF.

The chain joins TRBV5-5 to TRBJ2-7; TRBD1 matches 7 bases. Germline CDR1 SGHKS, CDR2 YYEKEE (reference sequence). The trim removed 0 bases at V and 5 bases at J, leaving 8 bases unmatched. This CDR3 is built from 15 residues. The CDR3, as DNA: TGTGCCAGCAGCTTGGGGGCCGGGACAGCGCACGAGCAGTACTTC. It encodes CASSLGAGTAHEQYF.